The entry below describes one T cell receptor beta chain. Its antigen is still unknown. The data belong to a study of cytomegalovirus exposure and HLA in healthy donors. Turning to the study itself: The Caucasian-associated ancestry cluster contained 81% of the roughly 390 genotyped donors. Study-wide results and limits: Rarity characterized most TCR sequences, yet some public TCRs appeared in many donors. Among TCR beta chains, those listed as cytomegalovirus-associated numbered approximately 150.

In the PCR, 60 Vbeta and 13 Jbeta primers were used. This table comes from immunoSEQ multiplex PCR, and its TCRdb copy is limited to in-frame clones, with some not included. The table has 100,000 to 120,000 clones, under 85% seen once; the top ten hold about 9.1%. CDR3 length: 15 residues. The V and J ends lost 4 bases and 1 base, in that order; junction bases with no gene match: 7. Germline CDR1 and CDR2: LGHNA and YSLEER. Sequenced: PBMCs. The TCR comes from a woman in her thirties or forties in good health and CMV-seropositive. This chain uses TRBV4-3 with TRBJ2-7, with 7 bases that match TRBD1. The CDR3 DNA sequence: TGCGCCAGCAGCCTAAACTTGGGACAGTCCTACGAGCAGTACTTC. Amino acid sequence: CASSLNLGQSYEQYF.